This paragraph covers one TCR beta chain sequence. Its antigen is unknown. Primers included in the PCR were 60 Vbeta and 13 Jbeta primers. Only in-frame clones appear in the TCRdb table, and some are missing; sequencing was by immunoSEQ multiplex PCR. This sample carries about 67,000 clones, roughly nine tenths of them seen once, and the ten largest clones take around an eighth. The data were taken from a study of cytomegalovirus exposure and HLA in healthy donors. Whole-study context: HLA-typed donors were the source of approximately 85 million unique TCRs held in an early data release. Study findings and constraints: Later findings reportedly placed an Asian-associated ancestry cluster below the roughly 670-donor mean for N-insertions. 87-base-pair reads could not separate some V segments, including TRBV6-2 and TRBV6-3. A few chains tied to CMV proved CMV antigen-specific in vitro.

The V gene end was trimmed by 2 bases and the J gene end by 9 bases; junction bases not matched to a gene: 8. The CDR3 runs 15 residues. CDR1 and CDR2 from the germline V gene are SGDLS and YYNGEE. Sample: PBMCs. This receptor was obtained from a woman younger than 45 in good health and CMV-seropositive. The chain uses TRBV9 and TRBJ2-1, with 10 nucleotides matching TRBD1. CDR3: CASSVTGTGAVEQFF. The DNA of the CDR3 is TGTGCCAGCAGCGTGACCGGGACAGGGGCCGTTGAGCAGTTCTTC. Looking up the rest from reference TRBV9 and TRBJ2-1 gives the full variable domain: DSGVTQTPKHLITATGQRVTLRCSPRSGDLSVYWYQQSLDQGLQFLIQYYNGEERAKGNILERFSAQQFPDLHSELNLSSLELGDSALYFCASSVTGTGAVEQFFGPGTRLTVL.